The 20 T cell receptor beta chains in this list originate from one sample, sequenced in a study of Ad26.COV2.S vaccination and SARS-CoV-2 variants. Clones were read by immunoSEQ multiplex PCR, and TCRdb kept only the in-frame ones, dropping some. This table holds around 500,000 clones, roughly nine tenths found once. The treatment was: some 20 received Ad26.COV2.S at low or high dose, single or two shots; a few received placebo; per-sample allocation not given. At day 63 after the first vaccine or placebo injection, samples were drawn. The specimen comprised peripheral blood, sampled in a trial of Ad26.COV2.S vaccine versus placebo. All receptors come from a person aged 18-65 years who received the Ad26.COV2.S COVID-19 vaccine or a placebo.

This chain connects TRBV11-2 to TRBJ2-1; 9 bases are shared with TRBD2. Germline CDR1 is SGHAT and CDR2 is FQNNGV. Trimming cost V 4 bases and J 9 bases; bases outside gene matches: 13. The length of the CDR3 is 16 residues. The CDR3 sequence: CASSSELAGLGSEQFF. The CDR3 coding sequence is TGTGCCAGCAGCTCGGAACTAGCGGGCCTGGGGAGTGAGCAGTTCTTC.

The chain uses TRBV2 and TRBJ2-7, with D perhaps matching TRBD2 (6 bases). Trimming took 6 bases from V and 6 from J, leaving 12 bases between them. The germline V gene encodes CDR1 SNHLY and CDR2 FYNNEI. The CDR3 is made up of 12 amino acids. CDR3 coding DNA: TGTGCCAGCAGCTACTCGGGGGTCGAGCAGTACTTC. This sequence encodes CASSYSGVEQYF.

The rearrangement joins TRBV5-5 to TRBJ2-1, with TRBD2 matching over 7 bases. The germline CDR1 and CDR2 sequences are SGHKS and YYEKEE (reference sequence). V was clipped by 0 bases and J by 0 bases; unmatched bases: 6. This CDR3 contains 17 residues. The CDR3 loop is CASSLGLAGRSYNEQFF. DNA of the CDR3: TGTGCCAGCAGCTTGGGGTTAGCGGGCCGCTCCTACAATGAGCAGTTCTTC.

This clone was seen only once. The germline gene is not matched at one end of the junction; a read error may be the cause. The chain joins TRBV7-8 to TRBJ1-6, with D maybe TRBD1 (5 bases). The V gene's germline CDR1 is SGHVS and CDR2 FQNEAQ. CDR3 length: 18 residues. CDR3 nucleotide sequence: TGTGCCAGCAGCCTCCTGGAGTTTGCAGGGAAATATACTTCACCCCTCCACTTT. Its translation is CASSLLEFAGKYTSPLHF.

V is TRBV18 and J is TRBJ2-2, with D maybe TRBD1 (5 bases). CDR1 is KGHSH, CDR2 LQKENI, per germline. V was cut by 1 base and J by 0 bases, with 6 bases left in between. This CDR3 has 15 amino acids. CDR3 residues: CASSPQQANTGELFF. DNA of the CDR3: TGTGCCAGCTCACCACAACAGGCGAACACCGGGGAGCTGTTTTTT.

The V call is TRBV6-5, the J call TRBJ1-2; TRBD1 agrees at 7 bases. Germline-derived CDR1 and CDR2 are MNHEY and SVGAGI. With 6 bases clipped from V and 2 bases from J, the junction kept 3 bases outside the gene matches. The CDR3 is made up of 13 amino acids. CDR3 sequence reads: CASRETGNYGYTF. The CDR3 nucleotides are TGTGCCAGCAGGGAGACAGGGAACTATGGCTACACCTTC.

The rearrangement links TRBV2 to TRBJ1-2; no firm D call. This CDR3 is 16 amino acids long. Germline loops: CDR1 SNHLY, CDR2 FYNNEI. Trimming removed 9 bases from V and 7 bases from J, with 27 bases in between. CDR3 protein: CASTGSRASPGFGYTF. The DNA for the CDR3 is TGTGCCAGTACGGGGTCCCGGGCCTCTCCGGGGTTTGGCTACACCTTC.

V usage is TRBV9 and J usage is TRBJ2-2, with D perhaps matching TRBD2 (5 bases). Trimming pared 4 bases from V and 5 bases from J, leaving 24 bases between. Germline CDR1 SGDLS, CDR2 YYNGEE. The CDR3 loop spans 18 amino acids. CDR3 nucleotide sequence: TGTGCCAGCAGCCTCGGGGTCGGGCACTCGGAACGAACCGGGGAGCTGTTTTTT. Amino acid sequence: CASSLGVGHSERTGELFF.

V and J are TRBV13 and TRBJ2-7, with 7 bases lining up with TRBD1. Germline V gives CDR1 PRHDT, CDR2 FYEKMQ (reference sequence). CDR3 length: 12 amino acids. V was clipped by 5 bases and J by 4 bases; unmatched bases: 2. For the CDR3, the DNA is TGTGCCAGCAGCCGGGACAGATACGAGCAGTACTTC. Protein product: CASSRDRYEQYF.

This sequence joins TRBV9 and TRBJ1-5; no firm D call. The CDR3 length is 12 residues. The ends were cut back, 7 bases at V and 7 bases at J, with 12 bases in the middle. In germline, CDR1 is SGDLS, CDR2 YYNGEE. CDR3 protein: CASGGVEQPQHF. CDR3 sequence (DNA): TGTGCCAGCGGTGGGGTGGAGCAGCCCCAGCATTTT.

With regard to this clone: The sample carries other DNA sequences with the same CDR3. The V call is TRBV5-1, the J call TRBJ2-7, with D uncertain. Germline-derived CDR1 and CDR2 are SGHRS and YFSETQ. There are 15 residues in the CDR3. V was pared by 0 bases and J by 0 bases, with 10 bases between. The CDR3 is CASSLVWGPSYEQYF. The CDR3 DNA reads TGCGCCAGCAGCTTGGTCTGGGGTCCCTCCTACGAGCAGTACTTC.

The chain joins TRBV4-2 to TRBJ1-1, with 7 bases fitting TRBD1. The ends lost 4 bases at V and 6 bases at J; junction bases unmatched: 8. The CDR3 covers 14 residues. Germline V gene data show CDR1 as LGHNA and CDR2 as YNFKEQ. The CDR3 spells CASSRSGTAAEAFF. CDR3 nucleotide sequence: TGTGCCAGCAGCCGTAGCGGGACAGCCGCTGAAGCTTTCTTT.

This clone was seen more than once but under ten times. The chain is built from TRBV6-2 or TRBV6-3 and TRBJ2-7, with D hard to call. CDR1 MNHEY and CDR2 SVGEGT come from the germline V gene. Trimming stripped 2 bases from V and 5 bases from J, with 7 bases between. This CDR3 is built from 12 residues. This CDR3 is CASSYDFHEQYF. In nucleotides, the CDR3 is TGTGCCAGCAGTTACGACTTTCACGAGCAGTACTTC.

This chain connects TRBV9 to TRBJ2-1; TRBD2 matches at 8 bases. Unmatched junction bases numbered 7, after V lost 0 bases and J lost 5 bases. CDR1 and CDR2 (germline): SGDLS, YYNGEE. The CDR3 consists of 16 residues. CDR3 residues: CASSVALREGDNEQFF. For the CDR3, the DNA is TGTGCCAGCAGCGTAGCTCTCCGGGAGGGAGACAATGAGCAGTTCTTC.

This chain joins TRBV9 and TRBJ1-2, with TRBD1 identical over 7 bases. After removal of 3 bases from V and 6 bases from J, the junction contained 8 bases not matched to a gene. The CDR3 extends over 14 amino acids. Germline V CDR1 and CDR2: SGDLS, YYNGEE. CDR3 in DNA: TGTGCCAGCAGCGACGGGACAGAGATGAATGGCTACACCTTC. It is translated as CASSDGTEMNGYTF.

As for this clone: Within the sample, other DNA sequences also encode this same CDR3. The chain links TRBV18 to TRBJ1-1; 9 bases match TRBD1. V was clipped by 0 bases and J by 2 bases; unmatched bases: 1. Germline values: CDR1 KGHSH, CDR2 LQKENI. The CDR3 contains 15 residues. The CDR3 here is CASSPPGQGNTEAFF. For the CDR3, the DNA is TGTGCCAGCTCACCACCGGGACAGGGAAACACTGAAGCTTTCTTT. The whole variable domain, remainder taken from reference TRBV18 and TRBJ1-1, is NAGVMQNPRHLVRRRGQEARLRCSPMKGHSHVYWYRQLPEEGLKFMVYLQKENIIDESGMPKERFSAEFPKEGPSILRIQQVVRGDSAAYFCASSPPGQGNTEAFFGQGTRLTVV.

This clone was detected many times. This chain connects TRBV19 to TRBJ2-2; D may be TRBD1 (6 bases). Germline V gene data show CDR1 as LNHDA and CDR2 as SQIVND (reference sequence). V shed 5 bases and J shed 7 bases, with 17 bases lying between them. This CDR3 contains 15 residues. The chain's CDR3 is CASSHPGTISGELFF. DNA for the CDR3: TGTGCCAGTAGTCACCCGGGGACAATAAGCGGGGAGCTGTTTTTT.

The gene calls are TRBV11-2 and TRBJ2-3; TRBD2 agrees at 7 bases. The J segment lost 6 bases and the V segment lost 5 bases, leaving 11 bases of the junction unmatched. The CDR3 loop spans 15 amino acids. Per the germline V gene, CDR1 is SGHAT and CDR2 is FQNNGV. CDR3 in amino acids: CASSPGLGRGDTQYF. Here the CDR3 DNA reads TGTGCCAGCAGCCCCGGACTAGGACGAGGGGATACGCAGTATTTT.

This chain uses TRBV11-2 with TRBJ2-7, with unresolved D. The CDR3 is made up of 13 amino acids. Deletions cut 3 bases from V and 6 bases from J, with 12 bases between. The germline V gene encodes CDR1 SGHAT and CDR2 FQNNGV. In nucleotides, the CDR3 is TGTGCCAGCAGCTTTCTGTTCAGAACCGAGCAGTACTTC. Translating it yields CASSFLFRTEQYF.

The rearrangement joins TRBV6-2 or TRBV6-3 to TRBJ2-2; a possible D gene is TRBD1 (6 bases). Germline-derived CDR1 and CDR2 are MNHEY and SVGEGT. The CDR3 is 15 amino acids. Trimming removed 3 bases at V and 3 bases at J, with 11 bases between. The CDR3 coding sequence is TGTGCCAGCAGTTATGGGGGCACTTACACCGGGGAGCTGTTTTTT. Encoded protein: CASSYGGTYTGELFF.